The clone carrying this TCR beta chain showed up just a few times. This sample was included in a study of blood T cell repertoires in COVID-19. With V trimmed by 4 bases and J by 6 bases, 8 bases remained unmatched. The germline gives CDR1 SGHNT, CDR2 YENEEA. The CDR3 extends over 14 amino acids. Sequencing used immunoSEQ multiplex PCR; TCRdb keeps in-frame clones, though not all of them. Among 200,000 to 300,000 clones listed, 90% were seen once. Specimen: PBMCs or T cells enriched from blood (not recorded which). The genes are TRBV11-3 and TRBJ1-2, with 7 bases identical to TRBD1. The source of this sequence is a man in his fifties or sixties who had been exposed to COVID-19. CDR3 in amino acids: CASSSHRGTDGYTF. As DNA, the CDR3 is TGTGCCAGCAGCTCACACAGGGGTACGGATGGCTACACCTTC.